This paragraph reports one T cell receptor beta chain. What this receptor recognizes is not known. No base quality values were provided; no much bigger clone lies one nucleotide off. In total, approximately 690 healthy bone marrow donors made up the cohort. At the time of sampling, every cohort member was nominally healthy, though immune exposures that went unrecorded were likely present. The donor was CMV seronegative and was included in the group of 352 seronegative cohort members. A peripheral blood sample was collected from each donor, and TCR beta sequencing was performed on peripheral blood mononuclear cells. Genomic DNA was extracted from the blood cell samples with the Qiagen DNeasy Blood Extraction Kit. The CDR3 runs 13 residues from the cysteine to the phenylalanine. Left in the record is the CDR3 DNA by itself, 39 bases read in frame from the first base. Unmatched junction bases come to 2, with V trimmed by 4 bases and J by 3 bases. The germline V gene (reference sequence) sets CDR1 to SGHNT and CDR2 to YYREEE.

The library was obtained by the immunoSEQ multiplex PCR assay. The multiplex PCR relied on a mix of 60 forward primers for TCR Vbeta segments and 13 reverse primers for TCR Jbeta segments. Amplification of the CDR3 region of rearranged TCR beta genes was performed with a multiplex PCR assay on genomic DNA. The Illumina HiSeq System was used to sequence the amplified TCR beta libraries as 87-base-pair reads. For the original study's pipeline: In a later analysis, some 80 million unique TCR beta chains were counted across the 650 to 700 repertoires, and roughly 11 million of these chains were shared by at least two donors. Raw reads were error-corrected and collapsed into unique sequences with a nearest-neighbor algorithm that merged closely related sequences to remove PCR and sequencing errors. CDR3 sequences were aligned to IMGT reference sequences to assign V, D and J gene segments. For a sequence to be retained, a match of at least six nucleotides was required to both a V gene segment and a J gene segment. A rearrangement counted as productive if the CDR3 had no stop codons and remained in frame with V and J, and every other rearrangement counted as non-productive. Following IMGT convention, CDR3 was defined as the stretch from the second conserved V-encoded cysteine to the conserved J-encoded phenylalanine. The earlier analysis of 500 to 600 of the donors excluded sequences that lacked an unambiguous match to a single V gene segment. In an earlier analysis of more than 500 of the donors, a V segment was called functional when productive rearrangements were above 56.7%, and segregating when the standard deviation between donors exceeded 5%. A statistical classification framework was developed to diagnose cytomegalovirus status using the catalog of TCR beta chain sequences. V and J gene assignment, in a later analysis, came from comparing TCR nucleotide sequences with IMGT/GENE-DB human TR gene sequences. Using the TCRdist pipeline, a later analysis assigned CDR3 sequences along with most-parsimonious VDJ recombination scenarios. In a later analysis, every TCR beta chain was defined by the combination of its CDR3 amino acid sequence and its V-gene family, and reads without a unique V-gene family were dropped. As a way to deal with suspected cross-contamination and a sequencing artifact, a later analysis dropped 640 or so nucleotide sequences that were highly shared and had low generation probability. A later analysis calculated a clonal expansion index for each public chain from normalized within-repertoire ranks of inferred template counts. Generation probabilities in a later analysis came from a VDJ recombination model fitted to out-of-frame rearrangements, and those results were checked against IGoR. A later analysis scored TCR-TCR, TCR-HLA and TCR-CMV co-occurrence with hypergeometric tests, applying a repertoire-size bias correction to TCR pairs. To estimate false discovery rates, a later analysis permuted the HLA or CMV assignments 20 times. In a later analysis, co-occurring TCRs were grouped using DBSCAN, with TCRdist sequence similarity added in when clustering inside HLA-allele-positive subsets. Co-occurrence clustering excluded repertoires with fewer than 30,000 or more than 120,000 public chains, plus five with anomalous nucleotide sharing. In TCRdb, the immuneACCESS table is reduced to in-frame sequences with V and J assigned. These tables do not hold every clone; where another copy was compared, an unresolved V gene accounts for under half, and the others remain unexplained. The V and J calls and clone size were taken over from that table, and D and trimming were inferred from the DNA. The sample yields some 130,000 clones; 80% were counted once. Jointly, the top ten make up 1% of the sample.

The data belong to a study of cytomegalovirus exposure and HLA in healthy donors (TCRdb year 2017). For the wider study: An earlier analysis of several hundred of the donors reported under 300 Gb of sequence data and 117 million unique TCR beta sequences obtained from roughly 180 million T cells. A later analysis re-examined previously published TCR beta repertoires from more than 600 donors and added high-resolution HLA genotyping to investigate patterns of TCR occurrence. The study aimed to test whether signatures of past pathogen exposure could be identified by cataloging public T cell receptors. The study profiled the T cell repertoires of under 700 subjects by immunosequencing and related them to cytomegalovirus serostatus. Typing coverage varied by locus: 629-630 donors for A, B, C, DRB1 and DQB1; approximately 560 for DQA1; over 600 for DPA1; 450 to 480 for DPB1. An early release that covered several hundred HLA-typed donors contained about 290 gigabases of sequencing data and tens of millions of unique TCR sequences. All discovery cohort repertoires had been generated on a single sequencing platform. The genetic ancestry cluster associated with self-reported Caucasian donors included 65% to 90% of the 350 to 500 genotyped donors. High-throughput TCR immunosequencing, statistical association of individual TCRs with disease status, and machine learning were combined to predict cytomegalovirus infection status. Genome-wide SNP genotypes for about 60% of the roughly 700 donors were used in a later genetic analysis, which treated that subset as a discovery cohort. Class I and class II HLA loci were covered by the typing at four-digit resolution. On average, around 240,000 unique TCR beta nucleotide sequences were sequenced per donor among a few hundred genotyped donors of the cohort, with approximately 18% of those sequences being non-productive. An earlier analysis of more than 450 of the donors used high-throughput TCR beta sequencing to judge whether each TCR beta V gene segment behaved as functional or pseudogenic. The later analysis used no new phenotypic data to find candidate immune exposures, relying instead on TCR beta sequences and their occurrence across donors. Several DR-DQ haplotypes were handled as single units for association and clustering, since linkage in the cohort was strong. Donor age, sex, ethnicity and CMV serostatus were collected together with the repertoire data. A separate validation cohort of roughly 110 different subjects was used in addition to the roughly 670-subject first cohort.

On the study overall, not on this receptor specifically: Specific HLA alleles were associated with 16,951 TCR beta sequences at a false discovery rate of 0.05 in a later analysis. A later genetic analysis associated a missense DCLRE1C variant with V-gene and J-gene trimming of TCR beta chains, and an independent cohort replicated the association. A further reported finding was that TCR beta sequences accurately predicted the HLA-A and HLA-B alleles for most subjects in the first cohort. In both the original and validation cohorts, the classifier was reported to diagnose cytomegalovirus status with high specificity and sensitivity. In the study, 150 to 200 TCR beta chains were listed as associated with cytomegalovirus. In this cohort, only TCR beta chains were sequenced, and detectable features were limited by the absence of alpha or paired-chain data. The only immune exposure information available for the cohort was CMV serostatus. In vitro tests confirmed that a few of the cytomegalovirus-associated TCR beta chains recognize cytomegalovirus antigens. Some IMGT-functional V segments, including TRBV6-2 and TRBV6-3, could not be told apart with the 87-base-pair reads, so those segments were excluded. Correlated functional status among segregating V segments might reflect linkage disequilibrium, but an unknown experimental factor could not be ruled out. Broadly in line with IMGT annotations, most TCR beta V segments showed up in productive rearrangements about 87% or about 30% of the time in an earlier analysis of 450 to 750 of the donors. In a later analysis, HLA-associated TCR beta chains showed more clonal expansion and lower generation probabilities than non-associated chains that were equally common. Because HLA typing was unavailable for some donors at each locus, only the typed subset was used in association tests. A later analysis reported that several top co-occurrence clusters appeared linked to parvovirus B19, influenza, CMV and Epstein-Barr virus. Assigning TCR associations to individual alleles was difficult when HLA alleles, especially DR and DQ, strongly co-occurred. Most TCR sequences were observed very rarely across donors, whereas some public TCRs were present in many individuals. Compared with the 666-donor mean, donors in an Asian-associated ancestry cluster had fewer N-insertions in productive TCRs, according to a later genetic analysis. In a later analysis, the rate of TCR association differed among HLA loci, with DRB1 alleles having the most associated TCRs and HLA-C alleles having the fewest. In a later analysis, most CMV-associated TCR beta chains were found to appear HLA-restricted, with HLA associations seemingly driven largely by CMV exposure. The authors suggested that the approach could potentially be generalized to other disease states and immunological phenotypes. The sequencing pipeline was judged likely to have produced a cluster of highly shared sequence variants as a technical artifact. Over 15 rarely observed V segments, including chromosome 9 orphons, were excluded from the earlier analysis of approximately 500 of the donors because counts were too low. Sequencing depth was assumed to be roughly uniform across donors in the presence/absence analyses, though that assumption may not hold.

The V gene is TRBV5-4 and the J gene is TRBJ2-7; 9 central bases correspond to TRBD1. This TCR was sampled from a man aged 35 to 55 in good health and CMV-seronegative. The specimen sequenced was PBMCs. The nucleotide sequence is TGTGCCAGCAGCGGGGGACAGGGCTACGAGCAGTACTTC. Translation gives CASSGGQGYEQYF. With the portions outside the CDR3 filled from the reference TRBV5-4 and TRBJ2-7 genes, the complete variable region becomes ETGVTQSPTHLIKTRGQQVTLRCSSQSGHNTVSWYQQALGQGPQFIFQYYREEENGRGNFPPRFSGLQFPNYSSELNVNALELDDSALYLCASSGGQGYEQYFGPGTRLTVT.